This TCR beta chain was recorded in a study of neoadjuvant nivolumab and ipilimumab in lung cancer. The junction had 3 bases not matched to a gene; V was cut back by 6 bases and J by 0 bases. CDR3 size: 14 residues. The V gene's germline CDR1 is SNHLY and CDR2 FYNNEI. Generated by immunoSEQ multiplex PCR, the TCRdb table keeps only in-frame clones and is missing some. The profile covers tens of thousands of clones, with about four fifths appearing a single time and about 21% taken by the ten largest. The chain links TRBV2 to TRBJ2-5; 8 bases line up with TRBD2. The source is an adult with non-small cell lung cancer. This sample comprised peripheral blood, obtained before neoadjuvant nivolumab, alone or with ipilimumab. The DNA for the CDR3 is TGTGCCAGCAGAACGGGAGGGTACCAAGAGACCCAGTACTTC. The encoded protein is CASRTGGYQETQYF.